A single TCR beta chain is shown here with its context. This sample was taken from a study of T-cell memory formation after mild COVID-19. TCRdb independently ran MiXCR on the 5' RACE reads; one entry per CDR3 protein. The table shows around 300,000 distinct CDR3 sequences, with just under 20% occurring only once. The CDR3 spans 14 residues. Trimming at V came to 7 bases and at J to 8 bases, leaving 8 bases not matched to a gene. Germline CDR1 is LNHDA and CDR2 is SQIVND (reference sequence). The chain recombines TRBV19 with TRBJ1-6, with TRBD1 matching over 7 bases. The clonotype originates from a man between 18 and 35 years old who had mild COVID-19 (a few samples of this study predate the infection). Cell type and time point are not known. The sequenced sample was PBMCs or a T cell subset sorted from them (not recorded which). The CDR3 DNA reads TGTGCCAGTAACGGCGGGACAGAGGATTCACCCCTCCACTTT. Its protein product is CASNGGTEDSPLHF.